This TCR beta chain appears in the sequencing data of a study of cytomegalovirus exposure and HLA in healthy donors. Study information: In an earlier analysis, approximately 120 million unique TCR beta sequences were found from 150 million to 200 million T cells.

Germline CDR1 is MNHNY and CDR2 is SVGAGI (reference sequence). Losses at the gene ends were 7 bases for V and 3 bases for J; bases not matched to a gene: 10. The CDR3 is made up of 16 amino acids. Findings of the study overall: After further analysis at a later stage, some 15,000 TCR beta sequences were associated with HLA alleles at 0.05 false discovery rate. The investigators catalogued 164 TCR beta chains as cytomegalovirus-associated.

A multiplex PCR was run with 60 Vbeta primers and 13 Jbeta primers. In the original workflow: Some 9.9 million shared chains were among some 80 million unique TCR beta chains counted in a later analysis. TCRdb keeps only in-frame clones here, not all; method: immunoSEQ multiplex PCR. The V and J calls and the clone size are those of that table, but D and trimming were determined from the DNA. The sample has 120,000 to 150,000 clones; approximately 80% are singletons. Comment on this clone: Antigen specificity is unknown.

This sequence joins TRBV6-6 and TRBJ2-2; 8 nucleotides line up with TRBD1. The sample was PBMCs. The source is a young man in good health and CMV-seronegative. The CDR3 bases are TGTGCCAGCACCCCAGCCGGCAGGGGGCACACCGGGGAGCTGTTTTTT. Amino acid sequence: CASTPAGRGHTGELFF.